This T cell receptor beta chain came from a study of T cells in Graves' hyperthyroidism and ophthalmopathy. Study-wide results and caveats: Blood also contained most expanded thyroid clonotypes above 0.001.

Germline V gene sequence: CDR1 SEHNR, CDR2 FQNEAQ (reference sequence). The CDR3 contains 11 residues. Trimming stripped 8 bases from V and 2 bases from J, with 7 bases between. TCR beta CDR3 regions were amplified from RNA. Researchers ran a first-round RT-PCR on the TCR CDR3 using the HTBI primer set. TCRdb fed the multiplex PCR reads into MiXCR, producing one record per CDR3 protein. Of 700,000 to 850,000 distinct CDR3 sequences in the sample, just over 35% were seen once. This clonotype was counted a single time. As yet, its antigen is unknown. The receptor's source is a woman in her 40s with Graves' hyperthyroidism. The sequencing sample was made of blood. This sequence joins TRBV7-9 and TRBJ2-7; D unclear. This chain's CDR3 is CASFLAYEQYF. DNA of the CDR3: TGTGCCAGCTTTCTCGCCTACGAGCAGTACTTC.